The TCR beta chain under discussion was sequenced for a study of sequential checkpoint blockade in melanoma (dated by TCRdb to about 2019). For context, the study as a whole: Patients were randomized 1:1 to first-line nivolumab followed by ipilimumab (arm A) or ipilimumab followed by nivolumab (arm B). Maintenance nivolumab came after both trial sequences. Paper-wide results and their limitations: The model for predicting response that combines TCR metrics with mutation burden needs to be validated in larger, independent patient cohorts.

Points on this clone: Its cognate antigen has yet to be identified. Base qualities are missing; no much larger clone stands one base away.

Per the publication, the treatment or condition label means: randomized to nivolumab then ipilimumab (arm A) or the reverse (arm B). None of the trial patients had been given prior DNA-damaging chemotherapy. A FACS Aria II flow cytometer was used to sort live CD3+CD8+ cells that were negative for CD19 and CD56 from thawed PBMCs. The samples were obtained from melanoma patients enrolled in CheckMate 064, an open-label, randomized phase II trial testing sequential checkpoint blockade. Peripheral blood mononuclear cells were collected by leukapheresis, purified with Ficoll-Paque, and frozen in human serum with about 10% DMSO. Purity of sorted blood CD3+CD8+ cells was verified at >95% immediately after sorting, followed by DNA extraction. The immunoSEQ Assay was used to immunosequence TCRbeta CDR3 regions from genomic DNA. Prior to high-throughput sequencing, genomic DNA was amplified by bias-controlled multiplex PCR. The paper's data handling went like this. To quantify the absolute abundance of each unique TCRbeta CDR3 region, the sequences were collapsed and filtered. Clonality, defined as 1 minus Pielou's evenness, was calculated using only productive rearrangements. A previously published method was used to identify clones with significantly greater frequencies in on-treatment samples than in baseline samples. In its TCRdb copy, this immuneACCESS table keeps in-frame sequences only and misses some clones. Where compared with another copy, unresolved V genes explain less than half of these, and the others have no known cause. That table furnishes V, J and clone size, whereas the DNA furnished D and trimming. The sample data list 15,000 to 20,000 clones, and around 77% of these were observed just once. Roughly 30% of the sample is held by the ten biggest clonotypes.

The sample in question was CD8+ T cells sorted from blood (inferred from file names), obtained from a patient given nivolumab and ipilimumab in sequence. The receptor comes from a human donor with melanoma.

The nucleotides are TGTGCCAGCAGTGATACTAGCGGGAGGGCCTCCGGGGAGCTGTTTTTT. Its protein reads: CASSDTSGRASGELFF. The V and J genes are TRBV25-1 and TRBJ2-2; TRBD2 lines up with 13 middle nucleotides. CDR1 MGHDK and CDR2 SYGVNS are derived from the germline V gene. Reading from cysteine to phenylalanine, the CDR3 counts 16 amino acids. The CDR3 DNA has 48 bases and is translated from base 1. Here V drops 3 bases and J drops 6 bases, and the junction holds 4 bases not matched to any gene.